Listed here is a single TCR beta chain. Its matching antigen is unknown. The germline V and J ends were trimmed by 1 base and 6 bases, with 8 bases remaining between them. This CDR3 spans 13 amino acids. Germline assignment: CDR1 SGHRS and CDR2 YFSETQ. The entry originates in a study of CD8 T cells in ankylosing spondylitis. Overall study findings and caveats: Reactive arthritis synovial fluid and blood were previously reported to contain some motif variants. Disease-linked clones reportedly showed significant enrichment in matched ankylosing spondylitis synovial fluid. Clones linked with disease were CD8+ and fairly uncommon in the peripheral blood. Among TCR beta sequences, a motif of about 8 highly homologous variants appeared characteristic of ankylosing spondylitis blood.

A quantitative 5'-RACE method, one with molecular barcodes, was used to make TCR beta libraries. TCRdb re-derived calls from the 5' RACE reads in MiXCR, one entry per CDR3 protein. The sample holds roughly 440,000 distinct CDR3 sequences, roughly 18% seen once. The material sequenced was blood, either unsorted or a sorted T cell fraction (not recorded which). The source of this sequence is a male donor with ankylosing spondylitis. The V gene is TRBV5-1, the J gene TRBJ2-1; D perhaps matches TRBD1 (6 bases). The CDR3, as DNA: TGCGCCAGCAGCTTGTCAGGGGCCAATGAGCAGTTCTTC. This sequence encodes CASSLSGANEQFF. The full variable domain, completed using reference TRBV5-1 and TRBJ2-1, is KAGVTQTPRYLIKTRGQQVTLSCSPISGHRSVSWYQQTPGQGLQFLFEYFSETQRNKGNFPGRFSGRQFSNSRSEMNVSTLELGDSALYLCASSLSGANEQFFGPGTRLTVL.